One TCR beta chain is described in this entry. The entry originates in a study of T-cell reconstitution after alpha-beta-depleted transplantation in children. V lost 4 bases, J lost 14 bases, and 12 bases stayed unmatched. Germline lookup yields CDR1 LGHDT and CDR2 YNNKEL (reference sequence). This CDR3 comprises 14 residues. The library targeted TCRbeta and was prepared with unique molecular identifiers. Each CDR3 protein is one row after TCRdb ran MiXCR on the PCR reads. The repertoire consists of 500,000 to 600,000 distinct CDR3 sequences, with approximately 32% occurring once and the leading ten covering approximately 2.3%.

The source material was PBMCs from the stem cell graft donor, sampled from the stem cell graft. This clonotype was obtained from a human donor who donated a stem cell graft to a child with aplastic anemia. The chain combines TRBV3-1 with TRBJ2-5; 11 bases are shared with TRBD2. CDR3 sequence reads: CASSPGLAGPLEYF. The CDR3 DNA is TGTGCCAGCAGCCCCGGACTAGCGGGTCCCCTGGAATACTTC.